Below are 28 T cell receptor beta chains sequenced from a single sample in a study of OX40 agonist ivuxolimab in advanced cancers. Data came from immunoSEQ multiplex PCR; TCRdb stores just in-frame clones and leaves some out. Of 90,000 to 100,000 clones listed, roughly 83% were seen once; the top ten hold 1.4% to 1.5%. This specimen consisted of CD4+ or CD8+ T cells sorted from blood, obtained in a trial of the OX40 agonist ivuxolimab. The receptors come from an adult with an advanced solid tumor such as melanoma, head and neck, liver or kidney cancer.

The rearrangement links TRBV27 to TRBJ1-2; TRBD1 is a possible D gene (6 bases). The CDR3 contains 18 residues. V lost 6 bases and J 7 bases, leaving 30 bases between the germline ends. Germline assignment: CDR1 MNHEY and CDR2 SMNVEV (reference sequence). CDR3 nucleotide sequence: TGTGCCAGCAGAACACGCGCCGCAGTCTCGACAGGTTGGAGTGGCTACACCTTC. As protein: CASRTRAAVSTGWSGYTF.

The chain has TRBV11-2 and TRBJ2-3; no firm D call. Germline V lookup: CDR1 SGHAT, CDR2 FQNNGV. Deletions cut 5 bases from V and 4 bases from J, with 16 bases between. The CDR3 sequence is 15 residues long. As DNA, the CDR3 is TGTGCCAGCAGCCCTCGAGTGGGCCGGGCAGATACGCAGTATTTT. It encodes CASSPRVGRADTQYF.

The chain has TRBV28 and TRBJ1-1; D unclear. The length of the CDR3 is 12 residues. Germline CDR1 and CDR2: MDHEN and SYDVKM. V lost 6 bases, J lost 1 base, and 6 bases lay in between. This CDR3 reads CASSLPNTEAFF. As DNA, the CDR3 is TGTGCCAGCAGCCTACCGAACACTGAAGCTTTCTTT.

This chain connects TRBV7-2 to TRBJ1-5; D perhaps matches TRBD1 (6 bases). Trimming stripped 5 bases from V and 4 bases from J, with 12 bases between. Per germline, CDR1 SGHTA and CDR2 FQGNSA. CDR3 length equals 14 residues. CDR3 sequence reads: CASSPSQGNQPQHF. The DNA of the CDR3 is TGTGCCAGCAGCCCCTCACAGGGAAATCAGCCCCAGCATTTT.

The chain joins TRBV7-2 to TRBJ2-1, with D uncertain. The CDR3 contains 13 residues. V dropped 6 bases and J dropped 0 bases, with 6 bases sitting between them. CDR1 SGHTA and CDR2 FQGNSA come from the germline V gene. The chain's CDR3 is CASRLNSYNEQFF. The CDR3 DNA reads as TGTGCCAGCAGGTTAAACTCCTACAATGAGCAGTTCTTC.

The chain uses TRBV7-2 and TRBJ2-1; D call uncertain. The CDR3 length is 13 residues. V was clipped by 0 bases and J by 11 bases, with 11 bases between them. Germline CDR1 and CDR2: SGHTA and FQGNSA. CDR3 DNA: TGTGCCAGCAGCTTAGCAGTCCTAGACCAGCAGTTCTTC. Its protein product is CASSLAVLDQQFF.

The chain is built from TRBV2 and TRBJ2-4; no clear D. Germline CDR1 SNHLY, CDR2 FYNNEI. This CDR3 is 14 amino acids long. V was trimmed by 2 bases and J by 2 bases, leaving 7 bases between them. CDR3 residues: CASSEQVSKNIQYF. Here the CDR3 DNA reads TGTGCCAGCAGTGAACAGGTTTCCAAAAACATTCAGTACTTC.

This clone was recorded a few times. This rearrangement joins TRBV27 to TRBJ1-2, with D unresolved. This CDR3 is 14 amino acids long. Germline V gene sequence: CDR1 MNHEY, CDR2 SMNVEV (reference sequence). V was pared by 2 bases and J by 3 bases, with 10 bases between. The DNA of the CDR3 is TGTGCCAGCAGTTTAAAACCTCGAGACTATGGCTACACCTTC. It codes for CASSLKPRDYGYTF.

The sample holds many counts of this clone. This chain links TRBV2 with TRBJ1-5; perhaps TRBD1 as D (6 bases). Germline loops: CDR1 SNHLY, CDR2 FYNNEI. The CDR3 is made up of 17 amino acids. V lost 6 bases to trimming and J lost 6 bases, with 24 bases between them. CDR3 region: CASSGGAASRAGQPQHF. DNA of the CDR3: TGTGCCAGCAGCGGGGGGGCCGCCTCCAGGGCCGGTCAGCCCCAGCATTTT.

J is TRBJ1-2 and V is TRBV5-1; D not resolved. The CDR3 extends over 14 amino acids. Trimming took off 4 bases at V and 7 bases at J, with 17 bases between the two ends. Germline CDR1 is SGHRS and CDR2 is YFSETQ. Here the CDR3 DNA reads TGCGCCAGCAGCCGCGAAAGGAACATTGGTGGCTACACCTTC. This encodes CASSRERNIGGYTF.

This sequence joins TRBV28 and TRBJ2-3; D ambiguous. Trimming shortened V by 10 bases and J by 0 bases, and 11 bases separated the two germline ends. The germline gives CDR1 MDHEN, CDR2 SYDVKM. The CDR3 is made up of 13 amino acids. CDR3 in amino acids: CATLKASTDTQYF. DNA for the CDR3: TGTGCCACCCTAAAGGCAAGCACAGATACGCAGTATTTT.

The chain employs TRBV7-9 and TRBJ2-3; tentatively, D is TRBD1 or TRBD2 (6 bases each). Trimming shortened V by 5 bases and J by 4 bases, and 13 bases separated the two germline ends. Germline assignment: CDR1 SEHNR and CDR2 FQNEAQ (reference sequence). This CDR3 comprises 14 residues. The CDR3 here is CASSRSGAADTQYF. CDR3 bases: TGTGCCAGCAGCCGCTCGGGGGCGGCAGATACGCAGTATTTT.

The CDR3: CASSYSNSNTEAFF. Here the CDR3 DNA reads TGTGCCAGCAGTTACTCGAACTCGAACACTGAAGCTTTCTTT. The V call is TRBV6-5, the J call TRBJ1-1; D remains ambiguous. CDR1 MNHEY and CDR2 SVGAGI come from the germline V gene. This CDR3 has 14 residues. V was trimmed by 0 bases and J by 1 base, leaving 6 bases between them.

The chain combines TRBV6-1 with TRBJ1-3; TRBD1 is a possible D gene (5 bases). Trimming took 2 bases from V and 0 from J, leaving 14 bases between them. CDR1 and CDR2 from the germline V gene are MNHNS and SASEGT. The CDR3 is made up of 17 amino acids. As DNA, the CDR3 is TGTGCCAGCAGTGAATTTGTAGGGACCAGCTCTGGAAACACCATATATTTT. Translation: CASSEFVGTSSGNTIYF.

This rearrangement joins TRBV11-3 to TRBJ2-5; the match to TRBD2 covers 9 bases. Germline V gene lookup returns CDR1 SGHNT and CDR2 YENEEA. V lost 8 bases and J lost 2; bases outside the gene matches: 6. The CDR3 contains 14 residues. DNA of the CDR3: TGTGCCAGCTCAAGCGGGGGGCAACAAGAGACCCAGTACTTC. Encoded protein: CASSSGGQQETQYF.

The rearrangement uses TRBV14 and TRBJ2-1; D perhaps matches TRBD1 (6 bases). CDR3 length equals 15 residues. Germline loops: CDR1 SGHDN, CDR2 FVKESK. The ends were cut back, 5 bases at V and 4 bases at J, with 15 bases in the middle. The CDR3 sequence: CASSALRGLYNEQFF. The CDR3 DNA reads as TGTGCCAGCAGCGCTCTGAGGGGGTTATACAATGAGCAGTTCTTC.

This clone was counted only a few times. This chain links TRBV5-5 with TRBJ1-2; tentatively, D is TRBD1 (6 bases). This CDR3 is built from 13 residues. Germline V gene data show CDR1 as SGHKS and CDR2 as YYEKEE (reference sequence). V dropped 3 bases and J dropped 5 bases, with 11 bases sitting between them. The CDR3: CASSSTGQYGYTF. DNA of the CDR3: TGTGCCAGCAGCTCGACAGGACAGTATGGCTACACCTTC.

DNA for the CDR3: TGTGCCAGCAGCATCGGACAGCTTGGGAACACTGAAGCTTTCTTT. This codes for CASSIGQLGNTEAFF. The V call is TRBV7-3, the J call TRBJ1-1, with D possibly being TRBD1 (6 bases). The V end lost 5 bases, the J end lost 1 base, and 14 bases lay between the germline ends. The CDR3 spans 15 residues. Looked up from germline, CDR1 is SGHTA and CDR2 is FQGTGA.

This clone was counted a single time. Written as DNA, the CDR3 is TGTGCCAGCAGCCCTGACAGGTCTGGAGAGCCCCAGCATTTT. Protein product: CASSPDRSGEPQHF. This chain uses TRBV7-2 with TRBJ1-5; the D gene is possibly TRBD1 (6 bases). Per germline, CDR1 SGHTA and CDR2 FQGNSA. The ends were cut back, 5 bases at V and 8 bases at J, with 16 bases in the middle. This CDR3 comprises 14 residues.

This chain joins TRBV29-1 and TRBJ2-5; 10 bases match TRBD1. From germline, CDR1 is SQVTM and CDR2 ANQGSEA. CDR3 length: 14 amino acids. V lost 4 bases and J lost 2; bases outside the gene matches: 4. The DNA for the CDR3 is TGCAGCGTTGCCGGGACAGGGGTTCAAGAGACCCAGTACTTC. Translating gives CSVAGTGVQETQYF.

This chain links TRBV7-8 with TRBJ1-5; D not certain. The CDR3 is made up of 17 amino acids. The germline CDR1 and CDR2 sequences are SGHVS and FQNEAQ. V was pared by 1 base and J by 2 bases, with 15 bases between. The CDR3 bases are TGTGCCAGCAGCTTAGGGCCACAAAGAGACGGCAATCAGCCCCAGCATTTT. Protein sequence: CASSLGPQRDGNQPQHF. The full variable domain, its missing parts supplied by reference TRBV7-8 and TRBJ1-5, is GAGVSQSPRYKVAKRGQDVALRCDPISGHVSLFWYQQALGQGPEFLTYFQNEAQLDKSGLPSDRFFAERPEGSVSTLKIQRTQQEDSAVYLCASSLGPQRDGNQPQHFGDGTRLSIL.

DNA of the CDR3: TGTGCCATCGGGACTAGCGGCGAAGAGACCCAGTACTTC. Amino acid sequence: CAIGTSGEETQYF. The V call is TRBV10-3, the J call TRBJ2-5; 11 nucleotides agree with TRBD2. CDR1 and CDR2 from the germline V gene are ENHRY and SYGVKD. V trimming: 8 bases; J trimming: 3 bases; junction bases outside the gene matches: 2. There are 13 residues in the CDR3.

The V and J genes are TRBV19 and TRBJ2-7, with 7 positions matching TRBD1. The CDR3 totals 17 residues. The germline V gene encodes CDR1 LNHDA and CDR2 SQIVND (reference sequence). Trimming cost V 1 base and J 7 bases; bases outside gene matches: 16. DNA of the CDR3: TGTGCCAGTAGTATAGGACTTAGGACAGGCACCACGGGGGAGCAGTACTTC. The encoded protein is CASSIGLRTGTTGEQYF.

V usage is TRBV18 and J usage is TRBJ1-5; tentative D call: TRBD1 (5 bases). CDR1 is KGHSH and CDR2 is LQKENI in the germline V gene. V was pared by 8 bases and J by 8 bases, with 13 bases between. The CDR3 is made up of 12 amino acids. In DNA form, the CDR3 reads TGTGCCAGCCGGGACGGGGGAAAGCCCCAGCATTTT. Protein: CASRDGGKPQHF.

The chain has TRBV7-9 and TRBJ1-4; unclear D gene. Per germline, CDR1 SEHNR and CDR2 FQNEAQ (reference sequence). The CDR3 loop spans 13 amino acids. Trimming shortened V by 4 bases and J by 10 bases, and 13 bases separated the two germline ends. CDR3 sequence (DNA): TGTGCCAGCAGCTCCGGGCGCGATGCAAAACTGTTTTTT. Amino acid sequence: CASSSGRDAKLFF.

Concerning this clone itself: At one boundary the junction diverges from the germline segment, which might be a read error. In the same sample, other DNA sequences code for this CDR3. The chain is built from TRBV19 and TRBJ2-5; D ambiguous. This CDR3 spans 14 amino acids. Germline CDR1 reads LNHDA; CDR2 reads SQIVND (reference sequence). The CDR3 bases are TGTGCCAGTACTCCGTGGGGTCAACAAGGGACCCAGTACTTC. It specifies CASTPWGQQGTQYF.

CDR3 amino acids: CASRPTPGPPTGELFF. The CDR3 DNA reads as TGTGCCAGCAGACCTACGCCGGGACCACCCACCGGGGAGCTGTTTTTT. This rearrangement joins TRBV5-6 to TRBJ2-2; D may be TRBD1 or TRBD2 (5 bases each). Germline CDR1 reads SGHDT; CDR2 reads YYEEEE. The CDR3 has 16 amino acids. Trimming pared 5 bases from V and 4 bases from J, leaving 18 bases between.

V is TRBV7-3 and J is TRBJ2-5; D might be TRBD1 (6 bases). In germline, CDR1 is SGHTA, CDR2 FQGTGA. The CDR3 runs to 15 residues. The V gene lost 5 bases and the J gene lost 0 bases, with 13 bases spanning the gap. The CDR3 reads CASSIGQPHQETQYF. DNA of the CDR3: TGTGCCAGCAGCATCGGACAGCCACACCAAGAGACCCAGTACTTC.